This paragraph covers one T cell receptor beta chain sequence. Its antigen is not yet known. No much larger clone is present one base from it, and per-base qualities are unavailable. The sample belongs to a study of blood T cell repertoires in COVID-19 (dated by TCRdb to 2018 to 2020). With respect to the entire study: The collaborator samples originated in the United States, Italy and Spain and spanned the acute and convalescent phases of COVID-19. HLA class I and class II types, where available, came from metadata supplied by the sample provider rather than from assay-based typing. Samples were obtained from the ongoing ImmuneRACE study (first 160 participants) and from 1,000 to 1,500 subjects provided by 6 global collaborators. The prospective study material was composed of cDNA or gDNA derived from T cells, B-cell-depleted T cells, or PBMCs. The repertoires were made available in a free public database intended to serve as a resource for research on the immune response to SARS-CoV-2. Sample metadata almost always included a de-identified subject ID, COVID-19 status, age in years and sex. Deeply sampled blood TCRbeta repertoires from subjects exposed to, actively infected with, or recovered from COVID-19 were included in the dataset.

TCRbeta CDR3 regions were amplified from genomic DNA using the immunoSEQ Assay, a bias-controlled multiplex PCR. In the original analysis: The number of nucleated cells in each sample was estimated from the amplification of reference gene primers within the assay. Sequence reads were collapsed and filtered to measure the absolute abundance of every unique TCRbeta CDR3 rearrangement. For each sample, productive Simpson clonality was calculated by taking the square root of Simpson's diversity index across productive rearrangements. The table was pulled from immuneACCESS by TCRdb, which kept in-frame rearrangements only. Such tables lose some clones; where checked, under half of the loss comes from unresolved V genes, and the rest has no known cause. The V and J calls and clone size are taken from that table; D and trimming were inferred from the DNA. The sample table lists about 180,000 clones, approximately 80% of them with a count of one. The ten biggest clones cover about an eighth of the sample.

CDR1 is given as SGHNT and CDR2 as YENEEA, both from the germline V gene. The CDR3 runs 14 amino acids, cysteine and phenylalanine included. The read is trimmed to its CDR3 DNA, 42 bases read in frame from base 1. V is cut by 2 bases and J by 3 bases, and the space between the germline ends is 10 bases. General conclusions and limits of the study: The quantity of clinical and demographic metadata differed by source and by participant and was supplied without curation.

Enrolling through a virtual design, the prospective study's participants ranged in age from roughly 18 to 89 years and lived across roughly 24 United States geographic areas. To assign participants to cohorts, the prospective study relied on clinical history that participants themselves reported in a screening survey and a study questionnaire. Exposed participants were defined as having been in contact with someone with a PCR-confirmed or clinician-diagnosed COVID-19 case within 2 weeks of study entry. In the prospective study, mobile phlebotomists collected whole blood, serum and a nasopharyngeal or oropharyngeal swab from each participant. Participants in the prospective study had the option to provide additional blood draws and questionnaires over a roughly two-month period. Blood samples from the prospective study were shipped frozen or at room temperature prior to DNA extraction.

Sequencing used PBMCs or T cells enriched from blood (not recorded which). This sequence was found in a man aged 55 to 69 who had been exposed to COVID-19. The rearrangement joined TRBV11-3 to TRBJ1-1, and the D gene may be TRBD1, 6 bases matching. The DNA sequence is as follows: TGTGCCAGCAGCTTAAGGGGGTGGGACACTGAAGCTTTCTTT. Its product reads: CASSLRGWDTEAFF.